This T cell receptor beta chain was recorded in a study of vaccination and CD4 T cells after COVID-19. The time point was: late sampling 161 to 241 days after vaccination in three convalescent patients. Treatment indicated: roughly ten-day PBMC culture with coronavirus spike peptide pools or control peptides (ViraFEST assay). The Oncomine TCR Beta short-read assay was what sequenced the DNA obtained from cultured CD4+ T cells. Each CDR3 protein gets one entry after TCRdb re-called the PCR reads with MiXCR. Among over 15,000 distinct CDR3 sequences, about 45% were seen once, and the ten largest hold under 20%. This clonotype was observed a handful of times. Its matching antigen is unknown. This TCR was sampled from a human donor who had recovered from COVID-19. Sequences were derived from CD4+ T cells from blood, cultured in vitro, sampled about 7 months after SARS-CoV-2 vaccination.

The CDR3 DNA reads as TGCAGTGCTAGAGACAGGGGAGCTGGTTTGTATTCACCCCTCCACTTT. Its translation: CSARDRGAGLYSPLHF. This sequence joins TRBV20-1 and TRBJ1-6; the D gene is possibly TRBD1 (6 bases). V was shortened by 0 bases and J by 8 bases, with 17 bases between the two germline ends. This CDR3 has 16 amino acids. CDR1 and CDR2 from the germline V gene are DFQATT and SNEGSKA (reference sequence).